The present T cell receptor beta chain was sequenced within a study of T cell responses to AZD1222 COVID-19 vaccine. Generated by immunoSEQ multiplex PCR, the TCRdb table keeps only in-frame clones and is missing some. The sample has 130,000 to 150,000 clones; over 80% are singletons. Turning to this clone: As yet, its antigen is unknown.

Findings and limits, study-wide: Mostly white British, mostly female donors; authors suggested clonal diversity may be underestimated. Repertoire samples came only from after the peak T cell response.

This sequence was found in an adult who received the AZD1222 COVID-19 vaccine. The sequencing used peripheral blood, collected 28 days after the second AZD1222 dose.

CDR3 protein: CAISDRALAGNEQYF. The CDR3 DNA reads as TGTGCCATCAGTGATCGGGCCCTCGCGGGAAACGAGCAGTACTTC. J is TRBJ2-7 and V is TRBV10-3; the D gene is possibly TRBD2 (6 bases). The CDR3 covers 15 residues. The V gene's germline CDR1 is ENHRY and CDR2 SYGVKD. V was clipped by 3 bases and J by 5 bases, with 17 bases between them.